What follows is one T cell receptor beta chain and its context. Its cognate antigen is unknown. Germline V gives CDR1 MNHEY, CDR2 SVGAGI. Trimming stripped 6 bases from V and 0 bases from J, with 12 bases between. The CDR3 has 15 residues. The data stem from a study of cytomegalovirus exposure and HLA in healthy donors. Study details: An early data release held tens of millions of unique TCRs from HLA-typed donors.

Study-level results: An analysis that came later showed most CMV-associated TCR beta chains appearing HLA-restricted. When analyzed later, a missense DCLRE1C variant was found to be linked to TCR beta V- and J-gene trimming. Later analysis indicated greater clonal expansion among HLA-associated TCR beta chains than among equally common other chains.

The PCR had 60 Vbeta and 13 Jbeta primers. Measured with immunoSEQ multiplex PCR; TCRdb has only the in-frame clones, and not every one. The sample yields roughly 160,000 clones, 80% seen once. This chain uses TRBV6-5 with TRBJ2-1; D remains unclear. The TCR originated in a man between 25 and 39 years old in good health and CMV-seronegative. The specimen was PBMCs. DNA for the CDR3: TGTGCCAGCAGACCGACTGTTAGCTCCTACAATGAGCAGTTCTTC. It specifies CASRPTVSSYNEQFF.